The 20 T cell receptor beta chains below were found in one sample sequenced in a study of blood T cells in healthy people across ages. Then a second PCR, running about 6 to 11 cycles, was carried out with a sample-barcoded 5' primer and a J-beta primer mix. TCRdb processed the 5' RACE reads anew with MiXCR; each CDR3 protein has one entry. The sample lists approximately 850,000 distinct CDR3 sequences; 40% to 50% were seen once. The sample consisted of blood. These receptors all come from a man between 60 and 75 years old in good health.

The chain has TRBV6-1 and TRBJ2-5; a possible D gene is TRBD1 (5 bases). V was trimmed by 7 bases and J by 4 bases, leaving 13 bases between them. The CDR3 consists of 13 residues. CDR1 and CDR2 from the germline V gene are MNHNS and SASEGT. The CDR3 spells CASKSQGRETQYF. The CDR3 DNA reads as TGTGCCAGCAAAAGTCAGGGCCGAGAGACCCAGTACTTC.

The CDR3 region has the DNA TGCAGTGCTAGACTCGGGGGCAGGGTGGATCAGCCCCAGCATTTT. Its protein is CSARLGGRVDQPQHF. J is TRBJ1-5 and V is TRBV20-1; TRBD1 might be the D (6 bases). The CDR3 is 15 amino acids. In germline, CDR1 is DFQATT, CDR2 SNEGSKA (reference sequence). V was shortened by 2 bases and J by 5 bases, with 16 bases between the two germline ends.

This clonotype came up a few times. The chain combines TRBV12-3 or TRBV12-4 with TRBJ2-7, with 8 bases fitting TRBD1. The CDR3 extends over 13 amino acids. V was pared by 7 bases and J by 4 bases, with 6 bases of the junction left unmatched. CDR3 sequence (DNA): TGTGCCAGCACTTACAGGGGGAAATACGAGCAGTACTTC. This translates into CASTYRGKYEQYF.

The CDR3 nucleotides are TGTGCCAGCAGTGTCACGGGGAGTGAGCAGTTCTTC. Amino acids: CASSVTGSEQFF. V usage is TRBV6-1 and J usage is TRBJ2-1; TRBD2 might be the D (5 bases). The CDR3 is made up of 12 amino acids. CDR1 and CDR2 from the germline V gene are MNHNS and SASEGT. V dropped 4 bases and J dropped 9 bases, with 10 bases sitting between them.

This clonotype turned up a few times. The chain joins TRBV6-5 to TRBJ1-6; D remains unclear. CDR1 MNHEY and CDR2 SVGAGI come from the germline V gene. The V end was cut by 3 bases, the J end by 11 bases, with 11 bases between. The length of the CDR3 is 13 residues. DNA of the CDR3: TGTGCCAGCAGTTATGGCCAGAGGGCACCCCTCCACTTT. Protein sequence: CASSYGQRAPLHF.

The V and J genes are TRBV5-1 and TRBJ2-5; D may be TRBD2 (6 bases). Germline loops: CDR1 SGHRS, CDR2 YFSETQ. V was shortened by 0 bases and J by 7 bases, with 19 bases between the two germline ends. This CDR3 region has 16 residues. Here the CDR3 DNA reads TGCGCCAGCAGCTTGGCACTAGCTAGGGGATCAGGGACCCAGTACTTC. It codes for CASSLALARGSGTQYF.

This clonotype occurred a few times. This rearrangement joins TRBV20-1 to TRBJ1-2, with no clear D. The CDR3 spans 14 residues. The V end lost 3 bases, the J end lost 1 base, and 12 bases lay between the germline ends. CDR1 and CDR2 (germline): DFQATT, SNEGSKA (reference sequence). CDR3 nucleotide sequence: TGCAGTGCTAGTCCCCCCAAACATAACTATGGCTACACCTTC. Translated: CSASPPKHNYGYTF.

V usage is TRBV14 and J usage is TRBJ2-3; perhaps TRBD2 as D (6 bases). Trimming took 2 bases from V and 5 from J, leaving 17 bases between them. This CDR3 is built from 16 residues. CDR1 is SGHDN, CDR2 FVKESK, per germline. DNA for the CDR3: TGTGCCAGCAGCCAACGCCCGGGACTTTCACTAGATACGCAGTATTTT. This sequence encodes CASSQRPGLSLDTQYF.

The chain uses TRBV12-3 or TRBV12-4 and TRBJ1-6; D call uncertain. The CDR3 has 14 residues. V was clipped by 7 bases and J by 8 bases, with 15 bases between them. The CDR3 nucleotides are TGTGCCAGCACAGGCGCCCTCTCCGATTCACCCCTCCACTTT. Translation: CASTGALSDSPLHF.

The table lists this clonotype with a few counts. CDR3 in DNA: TGTGCCAGCAGCACGGGACAGAGACAGTACTTC. Protein sequence: CASSTGQRQYF. This chain uses TRBV25-1 with TRBJ2-5, with 7 bases aligning to TRBD1. The V segment lost 6 bases and the J segment 11 bases; nucleotides outside the gene matches: 6. Germline values: CDR1 MGHDK, CDR2 SYGVNS. The length of the CDR3 is 11 residues.

V usage is TRBV20-1 and J usage is TRBJ2-7, with a tentative D call TRBD1 (6 bases). The CDR3 runs 12 residues. CDR1 and CDR2 (germline): DFQATT, SNEGSKA (reference sequence). Deletions cut 3 bases from V and 1 base from J, with 7 bases between. As DNA, the CDR3 is TGCAGTGCTAGTCAGGGGTCCTACGAGCAGTACTTC. Translating gives CSASQGSYEQYF.

The table lists this clonotype with many counts. This chain uses TRBV6-2 or TRBV6-3 with TRBJ2-1; the D gene is possibly TRBD2 (6 bases). This CDR3 has 15 amino acids. V shed 4 bases and J shed 0 bases, with 10 bases lying between them. CDR1 MNHEY and CDR2 SVGEGT come from the germline V gene. The CDR3: CASSFRGSSYNEQFF. The CDR3 DNA follows: TGTGCCAGCAGTTTTCGGGGGAGCTCCTACAATGAGCAGTTCTTC.

The chain is built from TRBV7-2 and TRBJ2-3, with 14 bases fitting TRBD2. The CDR3 extends over 19 amino acids. CDR1 SGHTA and CDR2 FQGNSA come from the germline V gene. The V segment lost 3 bases and the J segment 2 bases; nucleotides outside the gene matches: 10. The CDR3 DNA is TGTGCCAGCAGCTTCGTCCCGGGACTAGCGGGGGTTAACACAGATACGCAGTATTTT. This codes for CASSFVPGLAGVNTDTQYF.

This clonotype has just a few counts. The chain employs TRBV10-2 and TRBJ2-3; 7 positions match TRBD1. Trimming at V came to 0 bases and at J to 8 bases, leaving 2 bases not matched to a gene. This CDR3 comprises 13 residues. Germline V gene data show CDR1 as WSHSY and CDR2 as SAAADI. CDR3 DNA: TGCGCCAGCAGTGAGTCACAGGGGACTACGCAGTATTTT. Amino acids: CASSESQGTTQYF.

The gene calls are TRBV7-2 and TRBJ1-1; no clear D gene. CDR3 size: 14 residues. Germline V gene sequence: CDR1 SGHTA, CDR2 FQGNSA. Trimming stripped 6 bases from V and 0 bases from J, with 11 bases between. DNA for the CDR3: TGTGCCAGCAGACCCCAGGTGTTGAACACTGAAGCTTTCTTT. Translating gives CASRPQVLNTEAFF. The variable domain in full, completed from reference TRBV7-2 and TRBJ1-1, reads GAGVSQSPSNKVTEKGKDVELRCDPISGHTALYWYRQSLGQGLEFLIYFQGNSAPDKSGLPSDRFSAERTGGSVSTLTIQRTQQEDSAVYLCASRPQVLNTEAFFGQGTRLTVV.

This chain uses TRBV11-2 with TRBJ2-7, with 7 bases that match TRBD2. Germline V gives CDR1 SGHAT, CDR2 FQNNGV. V lost 0 bases to trimming and J lost 7 bases; unmatched junction nucleotides: 6. The CDR3 has 14 amino acids. CDR3 sequence (DNA): TGTGCCAGCAGCTTAGATGGGGGGGTACGGGAGCAGTACTTC. Translation gives CASSLDGGVREQYF.

There are a few counts of this clonotype. The DNA of the CDR3 is TGCGCCAGCAGCCAAGGCGGGGGGCGCACTAGCACAGATACGCAGTATTTT. Translation: CASSQGGGRTSTDTQYF. The V gene is TRBV4-3, the J gene TRBJ2-3, with TRBD2 identical over 8 bases. Germline CDR1 and CDR2: LGHNA and YSLEER. Unmatched junction bases numbered 6, after V lost 1 base and J lost 0 bases. The CDR3 totals 17 residues.

In DNA, the CDR3 is TGTGCCAGCAGCCTCTGGACTAGCGGGCCCCAAGAGACCCAGTACTTC. It is translated as CASSLWTSGPQETQYF. This chain links TRBV7-9 with TRBJ2-5; 11 nucleotides align to TRBD2. With 5 bases clipped from V and 1 base from J, the junction kept 6 bases outside the gene matches. CDR3 length: 16 amino acids. Germline loops: CDR1 SEHNR, CDR2 FQNEAQ (reference sequence).

This clonotype was detected once. The chain has TRBV6-2 or TRBV6-3 and TRBJ2-3, with D uncertain. CDR1 MNHEY and CDR2 SVGEGT come from the germline V gene. The germline V and J ends were trimmed by 3 bases and 5 bases, with 9 bases remaining between them. The CDR3 sequence is 13 residues long. This CDR3 reads CASSYEIRDTQYF. In nucleotides, the CDR3 is TGTGCCAGCAGTTATGAAATACGAGATACGCAGTATTTT.

In its sample, this clonotype was seen a few times. The chain employs TRBV14 and TRBJ2-5; 7 bases map to TRBD2. CDR1 is SGHDN and CDR2 is FVKESK in the germline V gene. Losses at the gene ends were 4 bases for V and 1 base for J; bases not matched to a gene: 9. The CDR3 runs 16 residues. The CDR3 protein is CASSPSRLAFQETQYF. CDR3 DNA sequence: TGTGCCAGCAGCCCATCACGACTAGCTTTCCAAGAGACCCAGTACTTC.